This TCR beta chain was sequenced for a study of monozygotic twins with inflammatory bowel disease (dated by TCRdb to the late 2010s). With respect to the entire study: The full study comprised some 30 monozygotic twin pairs: nine German pairs (four IBD-concordant, five IBD-discordant) and 19 IBD-discordant Danish pairs. Each individual had, on average, about 151 000 unique TCRalpha sequences and 181 000 unique TCRbeta sequences available for analysis. The search for disease-associated traits relied mainly on comparing, within discordant pairs, IBD patients with their genetically identical healthy co-twins. Overall study outcomes, separate from this receptor: The results gave no support for a single strong signal or clonotype linked to IBD. Repertoire similarity did not differ between concordant and discordant twins, which could be due to limited statistical power. TCRbeta repertoire diversity, by inverse Simpson index, was decreased in IBD patients compared with their healthy co-twins. Distinction between different T cell subtypes could not be achieved in the analysis. IBD patients shared fewer clonotypes with other individuals than healthy twins did, most markedly in patients showing signs of disease activity. Differing immunosuppressive treatments among patients may have added background noise and inter-individual variability to the repertoires.

Preparation of the library involved 5' RACE. For each TCR library, 3,000 to 4,000 ng of total RNA was used. For each sample, cDNA synthesis with SMARTScribe reverse transcriptase was split into eight separate reactions. Unique molecular identifiers containing a 6-nucleotide sample barcode were introduced through template switching during cDNA synthesis. TCRalpha and TCRbeta cDNA was amplified by two nested PCRs of around 16 and 10 cycles, with bead purification after each PCR. Before amplification, the cDNA was treated with uracil DNA-glycosylase and purified using the QIAquick PCR purification kit. The second PCR added Illumina TruSeq-compatible adapters along with sample-specific barcodes. Library quality and concentration were assessed using TapeStation and Qubit, and about 5.2 ng of each library was pooled. Sequencing of pooled libraries was carried out on an Illumina HiSeq2500 single-index Rapid Run using 2 x 100 bp reads and custom sequencing primers. Processing in the source paper ran as follows. MiGEC version 1.2.6 was used for UMI-based consensus assembly to correct PCR and sequencing errors. V(D)J alignment, clonotype assembly and CDR3 extraction were performed with MiXCR version 2.1.1. To normalise gene usage, clonotype sharing and MAIT/NKT TCR abundance, the top 1000, 10 000 and 20 000 clonotypes in each sample were analysed. Diversity was computed as the inverse Simpson index with the vegan R package after downsampling to 27 000 UMIs. Statistical testing used paired Mann-Whitney U tests on the discordant twin pairs and applied Benjamini-Hochberg correction for multiple testing. Following reprocessing of the reads by TCRdb, the data hold one row per CDR3 protein sequence and no DNA is available. It is TCRdb's table, rather than the study itself, that gives the V and J calls and clone size. The sample table includes more than 350,000 distinct CDR3 sequences. 2% to 3% of the sample goes to the ten largest clones.

The germline V gene provides CDR1 SGHTA and CDR2 FQGNSA. Counted from cysteine to phenylalanine, this CDR3 has 15 amino acids. No DNA sequence is on record. As concerns this clonotype: Its binding antigen is unknown.

An approximately 2.3 ml peripheral blood sample was drawn into PAXgene tubes per donor and stored at -80°C. Total RNA was isolated from whole blood with the PAXgene blood miRNA kit on an automated QIAcube, without T cell sorting. Peripheral blood from monozygotic twin pairs who were concordant or discordant for inflammatory bowel disease underwent deep TCRalpha and TCRbeta repertoire profiling using unique molecular barcoding. Smoking habits were recorded for all twin pairs, and individuals were classified as current, former or never smokers. The sequence was collected from a human donor with ulcerative colitis or Crohn's disease, or a healthy co-twin of an affected twin (not recorded which). Recombination joined TRBV7-2 with TRBJ1-2; the TCRdb call, TRBD1, lacks DNA for checking. The sample consisted of blood. The CDR3 protein sequence reads: CASSLDLSPLWGYTF.